This record looks at one T cell receptor (beta chain) sequence and its context. The source of the sample is a study of cytomegalovirus exposure and HLA in healthy donors. The overall study: The use of the same platform for the 100 to 150 validation repertoires and the 650 to 850 first-cohort repertoires was reported by a later analysis.

Sequencing was performed with immunoSEQ multiplex PCR; in TCRdb, only in-frame clones are kept and a portion is missing. Among about 130,000 clones listed, 80% to 90% were seen once. CDR1 SGHAT and CDR2 FQNNGV come from the germline V gene. With V trimmed by 5 bases and J by 1 base, 7 bases remained unmatched. The length of the CDR3 is 15 residues. The V gene is TRBV11-2, the J gene TRBJ1-2, with TRBD1 matching 7 bases. Sequenced input: PBMCs. This TCR was sampled from a woman in her twenties or thirties in good health and CMV-seropositive. Written as DNA, the CDR3 is TGTGCCAGCAGCCCGACGTGGGACAGTAACTATGGCTACACCTTC. Its protein is CASSPTWDSNYGYTF.